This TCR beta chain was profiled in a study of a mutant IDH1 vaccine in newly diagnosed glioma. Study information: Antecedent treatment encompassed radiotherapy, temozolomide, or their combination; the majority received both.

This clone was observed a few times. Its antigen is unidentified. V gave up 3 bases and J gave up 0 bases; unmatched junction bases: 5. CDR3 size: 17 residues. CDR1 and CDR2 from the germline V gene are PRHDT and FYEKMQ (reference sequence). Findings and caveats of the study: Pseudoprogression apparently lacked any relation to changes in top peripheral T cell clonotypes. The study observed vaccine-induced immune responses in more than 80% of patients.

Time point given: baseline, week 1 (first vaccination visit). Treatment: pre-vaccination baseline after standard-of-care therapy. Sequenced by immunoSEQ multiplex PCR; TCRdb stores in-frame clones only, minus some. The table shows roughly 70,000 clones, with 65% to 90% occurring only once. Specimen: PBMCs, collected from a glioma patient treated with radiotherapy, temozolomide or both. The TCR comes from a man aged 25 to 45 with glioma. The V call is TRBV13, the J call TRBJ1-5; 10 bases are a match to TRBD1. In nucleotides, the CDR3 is TGTGCCAGCAGCTTTGGACAGGGGGGTTATAGCAATCAGCCCCAGCATTTT. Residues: CASSFGQGGYSNQPQHF. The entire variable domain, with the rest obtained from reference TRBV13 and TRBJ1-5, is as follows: AAGVIQSPRHLIKEKRETATLKCYPIPRHDTVYWYQQGPGQDPQFLISFYEKMQSDKGSIPDRFSAQQFSDYHSELNMSSLELGDSALYFCASSFGQGGYSNQPQHFGDGTRLSIL.